These 4 T cell receptor beta chains were sequenced from one sample in a study of T cells after yellow fever vaccination (dated 2019 in TCRdb). The library was made by 5' RACE. Reads for this sample came from an Illumina NovaSeq 6000. Clones were called with MiXCR by TCRdb after fastp trimmed the public reads at Q25, and only in-frame beta chains were retained. Records with the same CDR3 protein are collapsed into one entry carrying the most frequent genes and DNA. The sample contains 250,000 to 400,000 distinct CDR3 sequences, 3.5% to 4.5% of them found a single time. Roughly a fifth of the sample comes from the top ten. The treatment or condition tag for this specimen amounts to: live attenuated yellow fever vaccine strain. The material was PBMCs, obtained 15 days after the yellow fever booster vaccination. The receptors stem from a man aged 18 to 29 who received the YFV17D yellow fever vaccine.

This clonotype was counted between two and nine times. The chain employs TRBV23-1 and TRBJ2-1; perhaps TRBD1 as D (5 bases). TRBV23-1 is known as an ORF, though its function is uncertain. With 0 bases removed from V and 8 bases from J, the gap between germline ends came to 11 bases. The CDR3 totals 14 residues. The CDR3 bases are TGCGCCAGCAGTCAATCCGGACAAGGGCATGAGCAGTTCTTC. Encoded protein: CASSQSGQGHEQFF.

In its sample, this clonotype was seen many times. The chain links TRBV7-2 to TRBJ2-3; D is perhaps TRBD2 (5 bases). The CDR3 sequence is 17 residues long. Germline V gene data show CDR1 as SGHTA and CDR2 as FQGNSA. V shed 1 base and J shed 6 bases, with 20 bases lying between them. CDR3 region: CASSLVERNPNIDTQYF. The CDR3 DNA reads as TGTGCCAGCAGCTTAGTAGAGCGGAATCCGAACATTGATACGCAGTATTTT.

This clonotype was found a few times. The chain uses TRBV18 and TRBJ1-1; 7 bases are shared with TRBD1. V lost 8 bases and J lost 1; bases outside the gene matches: 10. The CDR3 extends over 15 amino acids. In germline, CDR1 is KGHSH, CDR2 LQKENI. CDR3 sequence: CASAAGGRRNTEAFF. The CDR3 coding sequence is TGTGCCAGCGCAGCAGGGGGAAGGAGGAACACTGAAGCTTTCTTT. The full variable domain, its missing parts supplied by reference TRBV18 and TRBJ1-1, is NAGVMQNPRHLVRRRGQEARLRCSPMKGHSHVYWYRQLPEEGLKFMVYLQKENIIDESGMPKERFSAEFPKEGPSILRIQQVVRGDSAAYFCASAAGGRRNTEAFFGQGTRLTVV.

Many counts were recorded for this clonotype. The chain employs TRBV4-2 and TRBJ2-1; D assignment may be TRBD1 or TRBD2 (6 bases each). The CDR3 is 16 residues long. V was shortened by 3 bases and J by 5 bases, with 17 bases between the two germline ends. Per the germline V gene, CDR1 is LGHNA and CDR2 is YNFKEQ. The CDR3 sequence: CASSQPGGPMDNEQFF. CDR3 nucleotide sequence: TGTGCCAGCAGCCAGCCCGGGGGCCCCATGGACAATGAGCAGTTCTTC.